This TCR beta chain was recovered during a study of T cells after yellow fever vaccination. The overall study: Fractions of limited cellularity were prepared by means of SMART-Seq v4 Ultra Low Input. Notes on the study in general: Peaking on day 5 versus 15, the secondary response was faster but weaker.

Generation of TCR cDNA used 5'RACE template switching (which added a universal primer site and UMIs). Via MiXCR, TCRdb re-called the 5' RACE reads, giving one row per CDR3 protein. The table lists fewer than 650,000 distinct CDR3 sequences, 21% of them singletons. This clonotype appeared a few times. Its specificity is not known. Germline V gene data show CDR1 as SEHNR and CDR2 as FQNEAQ (reference sequence). The CDR3 loop spans 13 amino acids. V was shortened by 2 bases and J by 12 bases, with 14 bases between the two germline ends. The sequence was collected from a man between 18 and 35 years old who received the YFV17D yellow fever vaccine. Sequencing was performed on PBMCs, taken roughly 20 days after the first yellow fever vaccination. This sequence joins TRBV7-9 and TRBJ2-1; D may match TRBD1 or TRBD2 (5 bases each). The CDR3 loop reads CASSLWGIGGQFF. The CDR3 coding sequence is TGTGCCAGCAGCTTATGGGGGATTGGGGGGCAGTTCTTC.